These 28 T cell receptor beta chains were all obtained from the same sample, sequenced in a study of shared clonotypes between healthy human individuals. The table came from immunoSEQ multiplex PCR; TCRdb's copy has only in-frame clones and leaves some out. The top ten clones hold roughly 1.8% of a sample with roughly 2.1 million clones, roughly 91% of them seen once. Naive-designated CD8 cells lacked CD45RO, were positively enriched for CCR7, and omitted terminally differentiated effector memory CD45RA+ cells. Source material: naive CD8+ T cells from PBMCs. The receptors were sampled from a man younger than 35 in good health. Some clones in this sample may be carry-over from other donors' samples.

The genes are TRBV25-1 and TRBJ1-3, with D maybe TRBD1 (5 bases). Germline CDR1 and CDR2: MGHDK and SYGVNS. The CDR3 is 14 amino acids. Between the trimmed V and J ends, which lost 5 bases and 2 bases, there was a span of 10 bases. CDR3 nucleotide sequence: TGTGCCAGCAGTTCTCAGGGAGCTGGAAACACCATATATTTT. Translating gives CASSSQGAGNTIYF.

The V and J genes are TRBV4-3 and TRBJ2-7; D gene unclear. Trimming stripped 1 base from V and 1 base from J, with 8 bases between. Germline CDR1 and CDR2: LGHNA and YSLEER. The CDR3 consists of 14 residues. CDR3 protein: CASSQGRHSYEQYF. CDR3 DNA: TGCGCCAGCAGCCAAGGTCGACATTCCTACGAGCAGTACTTC.

The chain is built from TRBV7-6 and TRBJ2-7; no firm D call. The germline CDR1 and CDR2 sequences are SGHVS and FNYEAQ. The CDR3 loop spans 16 amino acids. Trimming cost V 1 base and J 0 bases, with 13 bases left between them. The CDR3 reads CASSLDRAVSSYEQYF. CDR3 DNA sequence: TGTGCCAGCAGCTTAGATCGGGCGGTGAGCTCCTACGAGCAGTACTTC.

The chain has TRBV6-1 and TRBJ2-5, with 12 bases lining up with TRBD2. The junction had 4 bases not matched to a gene; V was cut back by 3 bases and J by 5 bases. The V gene's germline CDR1 is MNHNS and CDR2 SASEGT. The CDR3 is 15 amino acids. The CDR3 here is CASSDLAGGPETQYF. In DNA, the CDR3 is TGTGCCAGCAGTGACCTAGCGGGAGGGCCTGAGACCCAGTACTTC.

The chain carries TRBV28 and TRBJ1-5; no firm D call. Trimming left V 1 base short and J 0 bases short, with 7 bases between. Germline values: CDR1 MDHEN, CDR2 SYDVKM. This CDR3 region has 15 residues. The CDR3 reads CASSLYLNSNQPQHF. In DNA form, the CDR3 reads TGTGCCAGCAGTTTATACCTTAATAGCAATCAGCCCCAGCATTTT.

V gene TRBV6-5 combines with J gene TRBJ2-7; 10 bases map to TRBD1. This CDR3 comprises 15 residues. Germline CDR1 and CDR2: MNHEY and SVGAGI. V shed 4 bases and J 0 bases; nucleotides not matched to a gene: 3. Here the CDR3 DNA reads TGTGCCAGCAGTTGGGGGGACAGGGGCTCCTACGAGCAGTACTTC. This sequence encodes CASSWGDRGSYEQYF.

The CDR3, as DNA: TGTGCCAGCAAGGAACGCGGGAGAATCCACGAGCAGTACTTC. It specifies CASKERGRIHEQYF. J is TRBJ2-7 and V is TRBV6-1; 7 bases align to TRBD2. CDR1 and CDR2 from the germline V gene are MNHNS and SASEGT. The CDR3 extends over 14 amino acids. Trimming at V came to 7 bases and at J to 5 bases, leaving 11 bases not matched to a gene.

This clone is a singleton in its sample. The chain couples TRBV11-2 to TRBJ1-4; 8 nucleotides match TRBD1. There are 15 residues in the CDR3. V shed 5 bases, J shed 8 bases, and the junction held 10 bases outside the gene matches. Germline loops: CDR1 SGHAT, CDR2 FQNNGV. CDR3 amino acids: CASSNSQGAREKLFF. Written as DNA, the CDR3 is TGTGCCAGCAGCAACAGCCAGGGGGCGCGCGAAAAACTGTTTTTT.

This chain links TRBV27 with TRBJ1-5; D call uncertain. The CDR3 contains 16 residues. Germline CDR1 reads MNHEY; CDR2 reads SMNVEV (reference sequence). Trimming left V 2 bases short and J 0 bases short, with 11 bases between. In DNA form, the CDR3 reads TGTGCCAGCAGTTTAACTGGGTTCTATAGCAATCAGCCCCAGCATTTT. Residues: CASSLTGFYSNQPQHF.

The CDR3 nucleotides read TGTGCCAGCAGGGGCATAGATGACTACCCTTATGAAGCTTTCTTT. It specifies CASRGIDDYPYEAFF. V gene TRBV6-1 combines with J gene TRBJ1-1; D remains ambiguous. Germline values: CDR1 MNHNS, CDR2 SASEGT. V was shortened by 6 bases and J by 7 bases, with 21 bases between the two germline ends. This CDR3 comprises 15 residues.

V and J are TRBV5-1 and TRBJ2-1, with 9 bases matching TRBD2. V lost 0 bases and J lost 5; bases outside the gene matches: 3. Germline-derived CDR1 and CDR2 are SGHRS and YFSETQ. The CDR3 has 15 amino acids. CDR3 region: CASSLGLAADNEQFF. CDR3 coding DNA: TGCGCCAGCAGCTTGGGACTAGCGGCCGACAATGAGCAGTTCTTC.

The chain employs TRBV7-9 and TRBJ2-1; D not resolved. This CDR3 has 11 amino acids. Germline CDR1 reads SEHNR; CDR2 reads FQNEAQ (reference sequence). V lost 7 bases and J 4 bases, leaving 5 bases between the germline ends. Written as DNA, the CDR3 is TGTGCCAGCAACAATTACAATGAGCAGTTCTTC. This sequence encodes CASNNYNEQFF.

The V gene is TRBV27, the J gene TRBJ2-5, with 8 positions matching TRBD1. The V segment lost 3 bases and the J segment 5 bases; nucleotides outside the gene matches: 11. CDR1 and CDR2 (germline): MNHEY, SMNVEV (reference sequence). The length of the CDR3 is 16 residues. The CDR3, as DNA: TGTGCCAGCAGTTTTGTCGGGTTGACAGGGGCGGAGACCCAGTACTTC. Translation gives CASSFVGLTGAETQYF.

The gene calls are TRBV6-5 and TRBJ1-2; 7 bases line up with TRBD1. Per germline, CDR1 MNHEY and CDR2 SVGAGI. V dropped 0 bases and J dropped 5; count of bases not matched to a gene: 6. CDR3 length: 15 residues. The CDR3 here is CASSYSSDRAYGYTF. Here the CDR3 DNA reads TGTGCCAGCAGTTACTCCAGCGACAGGGCGTATGGCTACACCTTC.

CDR3: CASSVFYEQYF. CDR3 nucleotides: TGTGCCAGCAGTGTTTTCTACGAGCAGTACTTC. V is TRBV25-1 and J is TRBJ2-7; D is unclear. Germline loops: CDR1 MGHDK, CDR2 SYGVNS. There are 11 residues in the CDR3. Trimming took off 4 bases at V and 3 bases at J, with 4 bases between the two ends.

The chain has TRBV5-4 and TRBJ2-3, with no clear D. Trimming pared 4 bases from V and 4 bases from J, leaving 13 bases between. The CDR3 loop spans 14 amino acids. The V gene's germline CDR1 is SGHNT and CDR2 YYREEE (reference sequence). CDR3 sequence: CASSRVGYPDTQYF. As DNA, the CDR3 is TGTGCCAGCAGCAGGGTAGGGTATCCAGATACGCAGTATTTT.

Comment on this clone: Other DNA sequences in the sample encode the same CDR3. This sequence joins TRBV30 and TRBJ2-7; unclear D gene. In germline, CDR1 is GTSNPN, CDR2 SVGIG (reference sequence). The CDR3 is 13 amino acids. Trimming left V 0 bases short and J 0 bases short, with 6 bases between. DNA for the CDR3: TGTGCCTGGAGTGTGACCAGCTCCTACGAGCAGTACTTC. This codes for CAWSVTSSYEQYF.

The gene calls are TRBV27 and TRBJ1-1; D may be TRBD1 (5 bases). The length of the CDR3 is 14 residues. V lost 5 bases, J lost 0 bases, and 10 bases lay in between. CDR1 is MNHEY, CDR2 SMNVEV, per germline (reference sequence). The CDR3 here is CASSTQGMNTEAFF. CDR3 in DNA: TGTGCCAGCAGTACCCAGGGCATGAACACTGAAGCTTTCTTT.

This clone was detected a few times. This chain links TRBV2 with TRBJ1-2; D perhaps matches TRBD1 (5 bases). From germline, CDR1 is SNHLY and CDR2 FYNNEI. With 11 bases removed from V and 4 bases from J, the gap between germline ends came to 17 bases. The CDR3 is 13 amino acids. The CDR3 nucleotides read TGTGCCCCCACCGGAGGGGCGACCTATGGCTACACCTTC. Protein sequence: CAPTGGATYGYTF.

The V and J genes are TRBV28 and TRBJ1-2, with D possibly being TRBD1 (5 bases). Germline lookup yields CDR1 MDHEN and CDR2 SYDVKM. V was cut by 6 bases and J by 4 bases, with 12 bases left in between. The CDR3 loop spans 13 amino acids. For the CDR3, the DNA is TGTGCCAGCAGCTCCGGGACCCGCTATGGCTACACCTTC. This translates into CASSSGTRYGYTF.

The chain combines TRBV28 with TRBJ2-5; D uncertain. The CDR3 totals 14 residues. V lost 3 bases, J lost 9 bases, and 17 bases lay in between. Per the germline V gene, CDR1 is MDHEN and CDR2 is SYDVKM. The CDR3 here is CASSFDGGPAPQYF. For the CDR3, the DNA is TGTGCCAGCAGTTTCGATGGCGGTCCGGCGCCCCAGTACTTC.

The V and J genes are TRBV7-9 and TRBJ1-1; the D is unclear. The CDR3 loop spans 15 amino acids. V was pared by 4 bases and J by 3 bases, with 15 bases between. CDR1 is SEHNR, CDR2 FQNEAQ, per germline (reference sequence). CDR3 protein: CASSSVVVSDTEAFF. In DNA form, the CDR3 reads TGTGCCAGCAGCTCAGTCGTGGTTTCGGACACTGAAGCTTTCTTT.

V is TRBV4-1 and J is TRBJ1-2; 11 bases line up with TRBD1. Germline V gene sequence: CDR1 MGHRA, CDR2 YSYEKL. This CDR3 comprises 17 residues. Losses at the gene ends were 3 bases for V and 4 bases for J; bases not matched to a gene: 10. The CDR3 sequence is CASSQASGQGALYGYTF. The CDR3 DNA follows: TGCGCCAGCAGCCAGGCTTCAGGACAGGGGGCCCTCTATGGCTACACCTTC.

This clone has just one count. The chain couples TRBV29-1 to TRBJ2-7; a weak D match, TRBD1 (6 bases). Trimming removed 6 bases at V and 7 bases at J, with 22 bases between. The CDR3 is 14 amino acids. CDR1 and CDR2 from the germline V gene are SQVTM and ANQGSEA. In DNA, the CDR3 is TGCAGCGTGGACCACCCGATGACGAGGGGGGAGCAGTACTTC. This sequence encodes CSVDHPMTRGEQYF.

The CDR3 loop is CASRPDRDSYEQYF. CDR3 nucleotides: TGCGCCAGCCGACCGGACAGGGACTCCTACGAGCAGTACTTC. This sequence joins TRBV5-1 and TRBJ2-7; TRBD1 matches 8 bases. The V segment lost 7 bases and the J segment 0 bases; nucleotides outside the gene matches: 6. The CDR3 covers 14 residues. Germline CDR1 SGHRS, CDR2 YFSETQ.

The chain combines TRBV7-7 with TRBJ2-1, with no clear D. This CDR3 is built from 15 residues. V lost 5 bases and J 0 bases, leaving 11 bases between the germline ends. The germline gives CDR1 SSHAT, CDR2 FNYEAQ (reference sequence). This chain's CDR3 is CASSPDSSSYNEQFF. CDR3 nucleotide sequence: TGTGCCAGCAGCCCCGACTCAAGCTCCTACAATGAGCAGTTCTTC.

DNA of the CDR3: TGCGCCAGCAGCCAAGACGGGGGGACTCGTGGCTACACCTTC. This encodes CASSQDGGTRGYTF. The chain combines TRBV4-1 with TRBJ1-2; possible D gene TRBD1, 5 bases. CDR1 is MGHRA, CDR2 YSYEKL, per germline. This CDR3 comprises 14 residues. V lost 0 bases to trimming and J lost 7 bases, with 12 bases between them.

This chain uses TRBV5-1 with TRBJ2-5; no definite D call. Germline loops: CDR1 SGHRS, CDR2 YFSETQ. Trimming cost V 4 bases and J 2 bases, with 18 bases left between them. The CDR3 sequence is 16 residues long. Written as DNA, the CDR3 is TGCGCCAGCAGCCCCCCGTTTGGCGGCCGTCAAGAGACCCAGTACTTC. This translates into CASSPPFGGRQETQYF.